The clone carrying this T cell receptor (beta chain) was counted only a few times. The antigen remains unidentified. The CDR3 has 13 residues. V lost 3 bases and J 11 bases, leaving 16 bases between the germline ends. Germline V gene data show CDR1 as SGHTA and CDR2 as FQGTGA. Researchers tagged individual cDNA molecules with unique molecular identifiers. TCRdb reprocessed the 5' RACE reads via MiXCR and lists one record per CDR3 protein. This table holds approximately 110,000 distinct CDR3 sequences, about 15% found once. This entry is derived from a study of early T cells in non-severe SARS-CoV-2 infection. On the study more broadly: Sequenced material consisted of bulk RNA (from unsorted whole blood), and chains were unpaired.

General study results and limits: VDJdb matching favored anti-spike CD8 responses, missing private and CD4 specificities.

The specimen sequenced was whole blood. This TCR was recovered from an adult who was a healthcare worker with PCR-confirmed SARS-CoV-2 infection or an uninfected control (not recorded which). The chain uses TRBV7-3 and TRBJ1-1, with D perhaps TRBD1 (5 bases). In DNA form, the CDR3 reads TGTGCCAGCAGCTTGGACCGACAGTCGTTGGCTTTCTTT. Translated: CASSLDRQSLAFF.